These T cell receptor beta chains were read from a single sample in a study of blood T cell repertoires in COVID-19. Only in-frame clones appear in the TCRdb table, and some are missing; sequencing was by immunoSEQ multiplex PCR. The sample consists of some 37,000 clones, about nine tenths of them appearing once. Sequenced input: peripheral blood. Source of these receptors: a human donor in a cohort sampled during active COVID-19. The CDR3 runs from the conserved cysteine through the conserved F or W. D genes are given only for firm matches. Not every row has a clone size; where given, it reads once, few, many or a size class.

D | length | size | J | V | CDR3 | DNA
TRBD1 | 14 | - | TRBJ2-7 | TRBV2 | CASSELGQGTEQYF | TGTGCCAGCAGTGAATTGGGACAGGGGACCGAGCAGTACTTC
TRBD2 | 15 | - | TRBJ2-3 | TRBV10-1 | CASSEGTRGKQTQYF | TGCGCCAGCAGCGAAGGGACTAGGGGGAAACAAACGCAGTATTTT
TRBD1 | 16 | - | TRBJ2-1 | TRBV10-3 | CAISDRRSTTGNEQFF | TGTGCCATCAGTGACCGTCGTTCTACGACAGGGAATGAGCAGTTCTTC
TRBD2 | 15 | - | TRBJ2-3 | TRBV18 | CASSPGLARTDTQYF | TGTGCCAGCTCACCGGGACTAGCGAGGACAGATACGCAGTATTTT
TRBD1 | 15 | - | TRBJ2-5 | TRBV6-5 | CASGPSLDRDATQYF | TGTGCCAGCGGGCCGTCCCTGGACAGGGACGCGACCCAGTACTTC
- | 15 | - | TRBJ2-1 | TRBV9 | CASSVRGYSYNEQFF | TGTGCCAGCAGCGTAAGAGGATACTCCTACAATGAGCAGTTCTTC
TRBD2 | 18 | - | TRBJ2-5 | TRBV19 | CASSSKGGGGRIQETQYF | TGTGCCAGTAGCTCGAAGGGCGGTGGCGGGAGAATCCAAGAGACCCAGTACTTC
- | 13 | - | TRBJ2-7 | TRBV24-1 | CATSAARSYEQYF | TGTGCCACCAGTGCCGCTAGATCCTACGAGCAGTACTTC
TRBD1 | 15 | - | TRBJ1-2 | TRBV6-6 | CASSPGQGGNYGYTF | TGTGCCAGCAGTCCGGGACAGGGAGGTAACTATGGCTACACCTTC
TRBD1 | 13 | - | TRBJ1-1 | TRBV5-6 | CASSSDRGTEAFF | TGTGCCAGCAGCTCGGACAGGGGCACTGAAGCTTTCTTT
TRBD1 | 16 | - | TRBJ1-5 | TRBV6-6 | CASSFDRGRGNQPQHF | TGTGCCAGCAGTTTTGACAGGGGGCGCGGCAATCAGCCCCAGCATTTT
TRBD1 | 14 | few | TRBJ1-4 | TRBV7-9 | CASSIGQGGEKLFF | TGTGCCAGCAGCATTGGACAGGGGGGAGAAAAACTGTTTTTT
- | 15 | - | TRBJ1-2 | TRBV28 | CASGSGKRGGAGYTF | TGTGCCAGCGGGTCGGGGAAAAGGGGGGGCGCCGGCTACACCTTC
TRBD1 | 11 | few | TRBJ2-7 | TRBV28 | CASTGGYEQYF | TGTGCCAGCACAGGGGGCTACGAGCAGTACTTC
- | 15 | - | TRBJ2-7 | TRBV15 | CATSRDPNRAYEQYF | TGTGCCACCAGCAGAGATCCGAACAGAGCCTACGAGCAGTACTTC
TRBD1 | 17 | - | TRBJ2-7 | TRBV10-3 | CAIRVNTGGLLSYEQYF | TGTGCCATCAGGGTTAACACAGGGGGTCTACTTTCCTACGAGCAGTACTTC
- | 15 | few | TRBJ1-1 | TRBV6-1 | CASSEAMPRSTEAFF | TGTGCCAGCAGTGAAGCCATGCCGCGGAGCACTGAAGCTTTCTTT
TRBD1 | 16 | - | TRBJ2-3 | TRBV2 | CASIPWTGASTDTQYF | TGTGCCAGCATCCCCTGGACAGGGGCGAGCACAGATACGCAGTATTTT
- | 15 | - | TRBJ1-4 | TRBV27 | CASPGRQQYNEKLFF | TGTGCCAGCCCAGGGCGACAGCAATATAATGAAAAACTGTTTTTT
- | 15 | - | TRBJ2-1 | TRBV18 | CASSPRMKGFNEQFF | TGTGCCAGCTCACCTAGGATGAAGGGGTTCAATGAGCAGTTCTTC
TRBD1 | 14 | - | TRBJ2-7 | TRBV7-2 | CASSRQQGANEQYF | TGTGCCAGCAGCCGCCAACAGGGGGCAAACGAGCAGTACTTC
- | 16 | - | TRBJ2-1 | TRBV5-1 | CASSPLAGSSYNEQFF | TGCGCCAGCAGCCCCTTGGCGGGGTCCTCCTACAATGAGCAGTTCTTC
TRBD2 | 15 | - | TRBJ2-1 | TRBV7-8 | CASIIAGGSAGEQFF | TGTGCCAGCATCATAGCGGGAGGGTCGGCCGGTGAGCAGTTCTTC
- | 15 | - | TRBJ2-3 | TRBV21-1 | CASSKAISVRDTQYF | TGTGCCAGCAGCAAAGCTATCAGCGTGAGGGATACGCAGTATTTT
- | 12 | - | TRBJ2-7 | TRBV30 | CAWSETGYEQYF | TGTGCCTGGAGCGAAACAGGGTACGAGCAGTACTTC
TRBD1 | 14 | - | TRBJ2-7 | TRBV28 | CASRGRDRVYEQYF | TGTGCCAGCAGGGGGCGGGACAGGGTTTACGAGCAGTACTTC
- | 14 | once | TRBJ1-5 | TRBV28 | CATRGGAGNQPQHF | TGTGCCACCCGGGGGGGGGCCGGCAATCAGCCCCAGCATTTT
TRBD2 | 15 | - | TRBJ2-5 | TRBV2 | CASRPGLAARETQYF | TGTGCCAGCAGACCCGGACTAGCGGCACGAGAGACCCAGTACTTC
- | 15 | once | TRBJ1-6 | TRBV2 | CASSEDPRYNSPLHF | TGTGCCAGCAGTGAAGATCCCCGGTATAATTCACCCCTCCACTTT
- | 13 | - | TRBJ1-3 | TRBV9 | CASRGPSGNTIYF | TGTGCCAGCAGGGGGCCTTCTGGAAACACCATATATTTT
TRBD1 | 16 | - | TRBJ2-2 | TRBV6-1 | CASSGGQSVNTGELFF | TGTGCCAGCAGTGGGGGACAGTCGGTGAACACCGGGGAGCTGTTTTTT
TRBD2 | 17 | - | TRBJ2-3 | TRBV7-8 | CASSILPSGTSTDTQYF | TGTGCCAGCAGCATACTCCCCAGCGGGACTAGCACAGATACGCAGTATTTT
TRBD1 | 16 | - | TRBJ2-7 | TRBV5-1 | CASSSSHRGVSYEQYF | TGCGCCAGCAGCTCGTCGCACAGGGGGGTATCCTACGAGCAGTACTTC
TRBD2 | 15 | - | TRBJ2-5 | TRBV7-3 | CASSLIAGAEETQYF | TGTGCCAGCAGCTTGATAGCGGGAGCAGAAGAGACCCAGTACTTC
- | 13 | - | TRBJ2-4 | TRBV28 | CASSFGSQNIQYF | TGTGCCAGCAGTTTTGGGAGCCAAAACATTCAGTACTTC
TRBD2 | 14 | - | TRBJ2-1 | TRBV10-1 | CAILWRETGNEQFF | TGCGCCATCCTCTGGCGGGAGACTGGAAATGAGCAGTTCTTC
TRBD2 | 15 | once | TRBJ2-7 | TRBV28 | CASSFTSGRVNEQYF | TGTGCCAGCAGTTTCACTAGCGGGAGAGTCAACGAGCAGTACTTC
- | 12 | once | TRBJ2-4 | TRBV28 | CASSLSQNIQYF | TGTGCCAGCAGTTTATCTCAAAACATTCAGTACTTC
TRBD1 | 15 | - | TRBJ1-2 | TRBV28 | CASSFALTGWNGYTF | TGTGCCAGCAGTTTTGCTCTGACAGGGTGGAATGGCTACACCTTC
- | 15 | - | TRBJ1-1 | TRBV9 | CASSVEGLRNTEAFF | TGTGCCAGCAGCGTAGAGGGACTAAGGAACACTGAAGCTTTCTTT